A single sample is the source of the 21 T cell receptor beta chains below, sequenced in a study of shared clonotypes between healthy human individuals. Clones were read by immunoSEQ multiplex PCR, and TCRdb kept only the in-frame ones, dropping some. The table lists 400,000 to 500,000 clones, 70% to 85% of them singletons. The source material was PBMCs. These TCRs come from a woman between 40 and 55 years old in good health. Some clones in this sample may be carry-over from other donors' samples.

The chain uses TRBV9 and TRBJ2-1, with a weak D call TRBD2 (5 bases). Germline CDR1 SGDLS, CDR2 YYNGEE. The V and J ends lost 3 bases and 6 bases respectively, with 10 bases between them. The CDR3 has 13 residues. CDR3 in DNA: TGTGCCAGCAGCGATCGGGGTACCAATGAGCAGTTCTTC. Its protein is CASSDRGTNEQFF.

The chain links TRBV2 to TRBJ1-5; perhaps TRBD1 as D (5 bases). Trimming cost V 3 bases and J 11 bases, with 11 bases left between them. Germline V gives CDR1 SNHLY, CDR2 FYNNEI. This CDR3 comprises 12 residues. Here the CDR3 DNA reads TGTGCCAGCAGTGATGGGGGAAGCACCCAGCATTTT. Protein sequence: CASSDGGSTQHF.

The chain couples TRBV4-3 to TRBJ2-1; 7 nucleotides agree with TRBD2. This CDR3 is 18 amino acids long. Germline values: CDR1 LGHNA, CDR2 YSLEER. After removal of 1 base from V and 2 bases from J, the junction contained 11 bases not matched to a gene. DNA for the CDR3: TGCGCCAGCAGCCAAGGATGGGCGCTAGCGGATCCCTACAATGAGCAGTTCTTC. Protein sequence: CASSQGWALADPYNEQFF.

The chain is built from TRBV4-1 and TRBJ2-2, with D perhaps TRBD2 (6 bases). Germline-derived CDR1 and CDR2 are MGHRA and YSYEKL. V was trimmed by 1 base and J by 5 bases, leaving 14 bases between them. The CDR3 totals 16 residues. For the CDR3, the DNA is TGCGCCAGCAGCCAAGTCGGGGGAGTGGGGACCGGGGAGCTGTTTTTT. Translation: CASSQVGGVGTGELFF.

This chain joins TRBV27 and TRBJ2-2; 7 nucleotides match TRBD2. The germline V gene encodes CDR1 MNHEY and CDR2 SMNVEV (reference sequence). The V gene end was trimmed by 10 bases and the J gene end by 7 bases; junction bases not matched to a gene: 6. This CDR3 has 12 amino acids. This CDR3 is CATTTGGGELFF. The CDR3 DNA reads TGTGCCACCACAACGGGGGGCGGGGAGCTGTTTTTT.

J is TRBJ2-1 and V is TRBV9; D remains unclear. The V gene's germline CDR1 is SGDLS and CDR2 YYNGEE. This CDR3 has 12 amino acids. V lost 3 bases, J lost 4 bases, and 5 bases lay in between. CDR3 nucleotides: TGTGCCAGCAGCGCCCAATACAATGAGCAGTTCTTC. It encodes CASSAQYNEQFF.

As to this clone: Its ends do not fully match the called genes, so a read error is possible. This CDR3 is CASSLLRGTSGSKIF. In DNA form, the CDR3 reads TGTGCCAGCAGCCTATTAAGAGGGACTAGCGGTTCGAAGATCTTC. The chain uses TRBV7-2 and TRBJ2-1; 11 bases agree with TRBD2. This CDR3 spans 15 amino acids. Germline V gene sequence: CDR1 SGHTA, CDR2 FQGNSA.

The V and J genes are TRBV28 and TRBJ2-7; TRBD2 matches 9 bases. Trimming removed 4 bases from V and 4 bases from J; junction bases left unmatched: 8. This CDR3 region has 15 residues. Germline CDR1 MDHEN, CDR2 SYDVKM. CDR3 DNA: TGTGCCAGCAGTTCCCCGAGTAGCGGGAGTTACGAGCAGTACTTC. Protein sequence: CASSSPSSGSYEQYF.

The CDR3: CASSPAPMGGGAEAFF. CDR3 DNA sequence: TGTGCCAGTAGTCCGGCCCCAATGGGGGGTGGCGCTGAAGCTTTCTTT. The chain joins TRBV19 to TRBJ1-1; tentatively, D is TRBD1 (5 bases). The CDR3 totals 16 residues. V was shortened by 5 bases and J by 6 bases, with 22 bases between the two germline ends. Germline V gene data show CDR1 as LNHDA and CDR2 as SQIVND (reference sequence).

Turning to this clone: A read error may account for a junction end that differs from germline. The V and J genes are TRBV6-6 and TRBJ1-2, with TRBD1 as a possible D gene (6 bases). CDR1 and CDR2 (germline): MNHNY, SVGAGI (reference sequence). The CDR3 is 13 residues long. DNA for the CDR3: TGTGCCATCAGTTCGGACAGAAACTATGGCTACACCTTC. Its protein product is CAISSDRNYGYTF.

The chain combines TRBV7-9 with TRBJ2-3; tentatively, D is TRBD1 (6 bases). V gave up 5 bases and J gave up 1 base, with 13 bases separating them. Germline-derived CDR1 and CDR2 are SEHNR and FQNEAQ (reference sequence). The CDR3 loop spans 15 amino acids. CDR3 region: CASSRGQPRTDTQYF. As DNA, the CDR3 is TGTGCCAGCAGCAGAGGACAGCCCCGCACAGATACGCAGTATTTT.

This clone was observed many times. This chain uses TRBV7-9 with TRBJ2-7; possibly TRBD1 or TRBD2 for D (5 bases each). With 1 base removed from V and 2 bases from J, the gap between germline ends came to 12 bases. The CDR3 runs 15 residues. CDR1 SEHNR and CDR2 FQNEAQ come from the germline V gene (reference sequence). The CDR3 loop reads CASSLVGVRTYEQYF. In DNA, the CDR3 is TGTGCCAGCAGCTTAGTGGGGGTCCGCACCTACGAGCAGTACTTC.

The chain carries TRBV18 and TRBJ1-2; 8 bases line up with TRBD1. V gave up 4 bases and J gave up 5 bases; unmatched junction bases: 9. The CDR3 consists of 15 residues. Germline-derived CDR1 and CDR2 are KGHSH and LQKENI. The CDR3 sequence: CASSQKTDRDYGYTF. The CDR3, as DNA: TGTGCCAGCTCACAGAAAACGGACAGGGATTATGGCTACACCTTC.

In DNA form, the CDR3 reads TGTGCCAGCAGCTTCACGTTGACGGGACCTGCCCGCACAGATACGCAGTATTTT. The encoded protein is CASSFTLTGPARTDTQYF. This sequence joins TRBV5-6 and TRBJ2-3, with D possibly being TRBD1 or TRBD2 (5 bases each). Germline V lookup: CDR1 SGHDT, CDR2 YYEEEE. This CDR3 is 18 amino acids long. Trimming left V 2 bases short and J 1 base short, with 20 bases between.

As to this clone: Other DNA sequences in the sample encode the same CDR3. The V call is TRBV30, the J call TRBJ1-1, with D uncertain. CDR1 is GTSNPN and CDR2 is SVGIG in the germline V gene (reference sequence). V was clipped by 0 bases and J by 2 bases, with 7 bases between them. The length of the CDR3 is 13 residues. Here the CDR3 reads CAWSVGLNTEAFF. The CDR3 DNA is TGTGCCTGGAGTGTAGGCTTAAACACTGAAGCTTTCTTT.

The chain employs TRBV19 and TRBJ1-5; D ambiguous. Looked up from germline, CDR1 is LNHDA and CDR2 is SQIVND (reference sequence). CDR3 size: 13 residues. V was clipped by 5 bases and J by 7 bases, with 12 bases between them. The CDR3 sequence: CASSLGITQPQHF. The CDR3 region has the DNA TGTGCCAGTAGTTTAGGGATTACACAGCCCCAGCATTTT.

The chain joins TRBV7-6 to TRBJ2-7, with 11 nucleotides matching TRBD2. Germline CDR1 SGHVS, CDR2 FNYEAQ. V gave up 2 bases and J gave up 6 bases; unmatched junction bases: 9. The CDR3 has 16 residues. CDR3 sequence reads: CASSLRELAGAGEQYF. The CDR3 DNA reads as TGTGCCAGCAGCTTACGCGAACTAGCGGGAGCGGGCGAGCAGTACTTC. The entire variable domain, with the rest obtained from reference TRBV7-6 and TRBJ2-7, is as follows: GAGVSQSPRYKVTKRGQDVALRCDPISGHVSLYWYRQALGQGPEFLTYFNYEAQQDKSGLPNDRFSAERPEGSISTLTIQRTEQRDSAMYRCASSLRELAGAGEQYFGPGTRLTVT.

For this clone: At one end, the junction sequence differs from germline, possibly due to a read error. This chain links TRBV10-3 with TRBJ2-5; the D gene is possibly TRBD1 (5 bases). Per the germline V gene, CDR1 is ENHRY and CDR2 is SYGVKD. This CDR3 region has 13 residues. CDR3 sequence (DNA): TGTGCCAGCAGTGATAGCAGGGTAGGGACCCAGTACTTC. Its protein product is CASSDSRVGTQYF.

The CDR3 loop reads CASSSYAQGGEAFF. The CDR3 nucleotides are TGTGCCAGCAGCTCCTACGCACAGGGTGGTGAAGCTTTCTTT. The genes are TRBV7-2 and TRBJ1-1; possibly TRBD1 for D (6 bases). CDR1 SGHTA and CDR2 FQGNSA come from the germline V gene. Trimming took 4 bases from V and 7 from J, leaving 16 bases between them. The CDR3 extends over 14 amino acids.

The chain employs TRBV19 and TRBJ2-7; 9 positions agree with TRBD1. Germline assignment: CDR1 LNHDA and CDR2 SQIVND (reference sequence). V shed 1 base, J shed 9 bases, and the junction held 4 bases outside the gene matches. The CDR3 is 13 residues long. The CDR3 reads CASSIGTGGRQYF. Written as DNA, the CDR3 is TGTGCCAGTAGTATAGGCACAGGGGGCCGGCAGTACTTC.

This clone was observed a handful of times. The V and J genes are TRBV2 and TRBJ1-2; TRBD1 might be the D (6 bases). This CDR3 has 14 residues. The germline gives CDR1 SNHLY, CDR2 FYNNEI. Deletions cut 5 bases from V and 5 bases from J, with 15 bases between. The CDR3 nucleotides are TGTGCCAGCAGTACACAGGGTTCTCTGTATGGCTACACCTTC. This translates into CASSTQGSLYGYTF.